Presented here are 29 T cell receptor beta chains from one specimen sequenced in a study of blood T cell repertoires in COVID-19. The data were produced by immunoSEQ multiplex PCR, yet TCRdb's version contains in-frame clones alone and is incomplete. The sample has 120,000 or so clones, approximately 85% seen once. The sequenced sample was peripheral blood. These receptors came from a young man with COVID-19, enrolled during active disease.

This clone is a singleton in its sample. As DNA, the CDR3 is TGCGCCAGCAGCCAAGATCGTGGACAGGGGCACTCACCCCTCCACTTT. Its translation is CASSQDRGQGHSPLHF. The chain has TRBV4-3 and TRBJ1-6; 9 bases line up with TRBD1. Trimming removed 0 bases from V and 10 bases from J; junction bases left unmatched: 7. This CDR3 has 16 amino acids. The germline V gene has CDR1 LGHNA and CDR2 YSLEER.

This rearrangement joins TRBV29-1 to TRBJ2-7, with TRBD2 identical over 13 bases. The CDR3 runs 19 residues. Germline CDR1 and CDR2: SQVTM and ANQGSEA. V was pared by 1 base and J by 6 bases, with 18 bases of the junction left unmatched. CDR3 DNA: TGCAGCGTTGAAGGCGTACCCTCATCAACTAGCGGGAGGGCCGGCGAGCAGTACTTC. Translating gives CSVEGVPSSTSGRAGEQYF.

The rearrangement uses TRBV4-1 and TRBJ2-7; 13 bases are shared with TRBD2. There are 18 residues in the CDR3. Trimming removed 4 bases from V and 2 bases from J; junction bases left unmatched: 11. CDR1 is MGHRA, CDR2 YSYEKL, per germline. The CDR3 nucleotides read TGCGCCAGCAGCCTGGGACTAGCGGGGAGGGGGACGACCTACGAGCAGTACTTC. Amino acid sequence: CASSLGLAGRGTTYEQYF.

This clone was detected a few times. The chain uses TRBV7-3 and TRBJ2-2; D is unclear. The CDR3 has 12 residues. Deletions cut 3 bases from V and 5 bases from J, with 4 bases between. Germline V lookup: CDR1 SGHTA, CDR2 FQGTGA. Here the CDR3 reads CASSFGTGELFF. The CDR3 DNA reads TGTGCCAGCAGCTTCGGGACCGGGGAGCTGTTTTTT.

The chain carries TRBV30 and TRBJ2-2; D perhaps matches TRBD2 (5 bases). Germline-derived CDR1 and CDR2 are GTSNPN and SVGIG (reference sequence). Trimming took off 2 bases at V and 0 bases at J, with 10 bases between the two ends. This CDR3 is 15 amino acids long. The DNA for the CDR3 is TGTGCCTGGAGTAGGAAGGGAGCGAACACCGGGGAGCTGTTTTTT. Protein: CAWSRKGANTGELFF.

The gene calls are TRBV4-2 and TRBJ1-2; 7 bases fit TRBD1. This CDR3 comprises 17 residues. J was trimmed by 7 bases and V by 0 bases; bases with no gene match: 14. CDR1 is LGHNA and CDR2 is YNFKEQ in the germline V gene. In DNA, the CDR3 is TGTGCCAGCAGCCAAGACCAAATTCGACAGGGTCTAGGTGGCTACACCTTC. It is translated as CASSQDQIRQGLGGYTF.

V and J are TRBV27 and TRBJ1-2; maybe TRBD1 (6 bases). Trimming removed 3 bases at V and 1 base at J, with 18 bases between. From germline, CDR1 is MNHEY and CDR2 SMNVEV (reference sequence). This CDR3 spans 17 amino acids. CDR3 amino acids: CASSLSRPGTRNYGYTF. The CDR3 bases are TGTGCCAGCAGTTTGTCCCGTCCCGGGACACGTAACTATGGCTACACCTTC.

The chain couples TRBV6-2 or TRBV6-3 to TRBJ2-1; D gene uncertain. Trimming took off 2 bases at V and 9 bases at J, with 8 bases between the two ends. CDR3 size: 12 residues. Germline CDR1 reads MNHEY; CDR2 reads SVGEGT. In DNA, the CDR3 is TGTGCCAGCAGTTACACCTATGGTGAGCAGTTCTTC. Residues: CASSYTYGEQFF.

The chain joins TRBV28 to TRBJ2-6, with TRBD2 as a possible D gene (6 bases). The CDR3 totals 15 residues. Germline V gene lookup returns CDR1 MDHEN and CDR2 SYDVKM. Trimming took off 6 bases at V and 1 base at J, with 10 bases between the two ends. The CDR3 loop reads CASRAGTSGANVLTF. In DNA form, the CDR3 reads TGTGCCAGCAGAGCCGGGACTTCTGGGGCCAACGTCCTGACTTTC. Complete variable domain (other parts from reference TRBV28 and TRBJ2-6): DVKVTQSSRYLVKRTGEKVFLECVQDMDHENMFWYRQDPGLGLRLIYFSYDVKMKEKGDIPEGYSVSREKKERFSLILESASTNQTSMYLCASRAGTSGANVLTFGAGSRLTVL.

This clone appeared a single time. The V and J genes are TRBV4-1 and TRBJ2-7, with 11 positions matching TRBD2. The junction had 5 bases not matched to a gene; V was cut back by 3 bases and J by 4 bases. The germline V gene encodes CDR1 MGHRA and CDR2 YSYEKL. The CDR3 loop spans 15 amino acids. CDR3 region: CASSHGTSGTYEQYF. The CDR3 nucleotides are TGCGCCAGCAGCCATGGGACTAGCGGAACTTACGAGCAGTACTTC.

V is TRBV12-3 or TRBV12-4 and J is TRBJ2-7, with a weak D call TRBD1 (6 bases). The length of the CDR3 is 12 residues. Trimming cost V 3 bases and J 5 bases, with 8 bases left between them. CDR3: CASSFGTHEQYF. In DNA, the CDR3 is TGTGCCAGCAGTTTCGGGACACACGAGCAGTACTTC.

V and J are TRBV7-9 and TRBJ1-6; 7 bases are shared with TRBD1. This CDR3 comprises 14 residues. V shed 5 bases and J 7 bases; nucleotides not matched to a gene: 5. Germline V gene sequence: CDR1 SEHNR, CDR2 FQNEAQ (reference sequence). CDR3: CASSPGTDNSPLHF. In DNA form, the CDR3 reads TGTGCCAGCAGCCCCGGGACAGACAATTCACCCCTCCACTTT.

The chain is built from TRBV7-2 and TRBJ2-1, with TRBD2 matching over 10 bases. With 4 bases clipped from V and 3 bases from J, the junction kept 3 bases outside the gene matches. The CDR3 runs 15 residues. Germline lookup yields CDR1 SGHTA and CDR2 FQGNSA. The CDR3: CASSSSGRGYNEQFF. For the CDR3, the DNA is TGTGCCAGCAGCTCCAGCGGGAGGGGCTACAATGAGCAGTTCTTC.

This clone came up once. This chain uses TRBV30 with TRBJ2-7; 7 bases line up with TRBD1. Per germline, CDR1 GTSNPN and CDR2 SVGIG (reference sequence). The CDR3 sequence is 14 residues long. Trimming cost V 2 bases and J 1 base; bases outside gene matches: 5. CDR3 DNA sequence: TGTGCCTGGAGTACAGGGGTGTCGTCCTACGAGCAGTACTTC. Its translation: CAWSTGVSSYEQYF.

This clone was recorded only once. The CDR3, as DNA: TGTGCCAGCAGTGAAGCGCTAGCGGGAGCGATCTACGAGCAGTACTTC. This translates into CASSEALAGAIYEQYF. The chain uses TRBV6-1 and TRBJ2-7, with TRBD2 matching over 10 bases. V shed 0 bases, J shed 3 bases, and the junction held 5 bases outside the gene matches. Germline assignment: CDR1 MNHNS and CDR2 SASEGT. This CDR3 comprises 16 residues.

The V call is TRBV5-8, the J call TRBJ1-3; 7 nucleotides align to TRBD1. V trimming: 4 bases; J trimming: 2 bases; junction bases outside the gene matches: 6. Per germline, CDR1 SGHTS and CDR2 YDEGEE. The CDR3 consists of 15 residues. The CDR3 bases are TGTGCCAGCAGCCGCCTTACAGGGGCTGGAAACACCATATATTTT. It codes for CASSRLTGAGNTIYF.

The J gene is TRBJ1-2, the V gene TRBV6-5; weak D call: TRBD1 (5 bases). The germline V gene encodes CDR1 MNHEY and CDR2 SVGAGI. The CDR3 is 14 residues long. Trimming pared 2 bases from V and 3 bases from J, leaving 10 bases between. The CDR3 region is CASSYTPTDYGYTF. The DNA for the CDR3 is TGTGCCAGCAGTTACACCCCGACAGACTATGGCTACACCTTC.

This clone has a single count. V usage is TRBV12-3 or TRBV12-4 and J usage is TRBJ1-1; D unresolved. The CDR3 runs 13 residues. The V end lost 5 bases, the J end lost 0 bases, and 7 bases lay between the germline ends. As DNA, the CDR3 is TGTGCCAGCAGTCCTACCCTGAACACTGAAGCTTTCTTT. Protein sequence: CASSPTLNTEAFF.

This chain links TRBV5-1 with TRBJ2-2; D is uncertain. V lost 0 bases and J 0 bases, leaving 6 bases between the germline ends. In germline, CDR1 is SGHRS, CDR2 YFSETQ. CDR3 size: 15 residues. CDR3 in amino acids: CASSLGYANTGELFF. The CDR3, as DNA: TGCGCCAGCAGCTTGGGCTACGCGAACACCGGGGAGCTGTTTTTT.

In regard to this clone: The sample holds other DNA sequences that translate to the same CDR3. This sequence joins TRBV28 and TRBJ2-7; 10 positions match TRBD1. The CDR3 loop spans 13 amino acids. J lost 5 bases, V lost 6 bases, and 4 bases had no gene match. Germline V gene lookup returns CDR1 MDHEN and CDR2 SYDVKM. CDR3: CASRRDRGHEQYF. The CDR3 DNA reads as TGTGCCAGCAGAAGGGACAGGGGCCACGAGCAGTACTTC.

The CDR3 nucleotides are TGTGCCAGCAGCCAAGGATCTACGGGGGGTGGAAAACTGTTTTTT. This sequence encodes CASSQGSTGGGKLFF. The V call is TRBV3-1 (or the pseudogene TRBV3-2), the J call TRBJ1-4; maybe TRBD1 (5 bases). V was cut by 1 base and J by 10 bases, with 16 bases left in between. This CDR3 is 15 amino acids long. Germline V lookup: CDR1 LGHDT, CDR2 YNNKEL (reference sequence).

This clone has just one count. The chain recombines TRBV11-2 with TRBJ2-7; no clear D. Deletions cut 0 bases from V and 2 bases from J, with 11 bases between. This CDR3 is built from 15 residues. CDR1 and CDR2 (germline): SGHAT, FQNNGV. Here the CDR3 reads CASSLDRNNPYEQYF. The CDR3 nucleotides are TGTGCCAGCAGCTTAGACAGAAACAATCCCTACGAGCAGTACTTC.

V usage is TRBV5-8 and J usage is TRBJ1-5, with 7 bases identical to TRBD1. The CDR3 loop spans 17 amino acids. The germline CDR1 and CDR2 sequences are SGHTS and YDEGEE. Trimming cost V 0 bases and J 7 bases; bases outside gene matches: 13. CDR3 bases: TGTGCCAGCAGCTTGGGTCGGGACAGTTTGAACAGGCAGCCCCAGCATTTT. Protein: CASSLGRDSLNRQPQHF.

In its sample, this clone was seen many times. The V call is TRBV6-5, the J call TRBJ1-3; 7 nucleotides match TRBD1. This CDR3 spans 15 amino acids. Germline CDR1 is MNHEY and CDR2 is SVGAGI. J gave up 1 base and V 5 bases, and 5 bases lay outside the gene matches. The CDR3 here is CASSNYRGSGNTIYF. The CDR3 DNA reads TGTGCCAGCAGTAATTACAGGGGTTCTGGAAACACCATATATTTT.

The table lists this clone with a count of one. This chain uses TRBV11-2 with TRBJ2-7; 8 bases are shared with TRBD2. Germline CDR1 SGHAT, CDR2 FQNNGV. This CDR3 region has 14 residues. The V and J ends lost 5 bases and 3 bases, in that order; junction bases with no gene match: 6. The CDR3, as DNA: TGTGCCAGCAGCCGCACCACTAGCGGCTACGAGCAGTACTTC. Protein product: CASSRTTSGYEQYF.

The gene calls are TRBV5-5 and TRBJ2-3, with unresolved D. The length of the CDR3 is 12 residues. Germline lookup yields CDR1 SGHKS and CDR2 YYEKEE (reference sequence). V lost 0 bases to trimming and J lost 6 bases, with 5 bases between them. CDR3 DNA sequence: TGTGCCAGCAGCTTGGCCCGGGATACGCAGTATTTT. It yields the protein CASSLARDTQYF.

The chain is built from TRBV7-9 and TRBJ2-2; D unclear. Germline V gene sequence: CDR1 SEHNR, CDR2 FQNEAQ (reference sequence). V was clipped by 4 bases and J by 6 bases, with 15 bases between them. CDR3 length: 15 residues. In nucleotides, the CDR3 is TGTGCCAGCAGCTCCAGCGACGGTCTGCCCGGGGAGCTGTTTTTT. Amino acids: CASSSSDGLPGELFF. The complete variable domain, with remaining parts taken from reference TRBV7-9 and TRBJ2-2, reads DTGVSQNPRHKITKRGQNVTFRCDPISEHNRLYWYRQTLGQGPEFLTYFQNEAQLEKSRLLSDRFSAERPKGSFSTLEIQRTEQGDSAMYLCASSSSDGLPGELFFGEGSRLTVL.

The chain links TRBV5-1 to TRBJ1-4; 8 bases map to TRBD1. The germline V gene encodes CDR1 SGHRS and CDR2 YFSETQ. The CDR3 length is 14 residues. J was trimmed by 8 bases and V by 3 bases; bases with no gene match: 6. The CDR3 sequence: CASSSGQGVEKLFF. In nucleotides, the CDR3 is TGCGCCAGCAGCTCCGGACAGGGAGTGGAAAAACTGTTTTTT.

The chain carries TRBV9 and TRBJ1-4, with D tentatively TRBD1 (5 bases). This CDR3 comprises 15 residues. CDR1 and CDR2 (germline): SGDLS, YYNGEE. V lost 0 bases and J 5 bases, leaving 11 bases between the germline ends. The CDR3 sequence is CASSVDRGKNEKLFF. DNA for the CDR3: TGTGCCAGCAGCGTAGATAGGGGAAAGAATGAAAAACTGTTTTTT.